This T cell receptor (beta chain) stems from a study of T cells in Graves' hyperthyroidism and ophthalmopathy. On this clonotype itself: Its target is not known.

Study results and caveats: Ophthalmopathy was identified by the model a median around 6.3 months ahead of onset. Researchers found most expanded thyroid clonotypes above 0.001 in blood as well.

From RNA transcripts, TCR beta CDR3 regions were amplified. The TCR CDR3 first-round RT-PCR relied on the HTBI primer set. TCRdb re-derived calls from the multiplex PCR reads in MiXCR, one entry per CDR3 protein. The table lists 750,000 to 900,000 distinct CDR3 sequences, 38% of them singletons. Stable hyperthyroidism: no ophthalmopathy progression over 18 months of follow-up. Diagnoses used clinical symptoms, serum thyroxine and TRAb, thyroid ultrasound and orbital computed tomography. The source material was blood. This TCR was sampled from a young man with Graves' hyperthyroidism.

The DNA of the CDR3 is TGCGCCAGCAGCCAAGACGGGACAGGGCCAGGTGAAAAACTGTTTTTT. Amino acid sequence: CASSQDGTGPGEKLFF. The genes are TRBV4-3 and TRBJ1-4, with 9 positions matching TRBD1. V was pared by 0 bases and J by 7 bases, with 6 bases of the junction left unmatched. This CDR3 has 16 amino acids. The V gene's germline CDR1 is LGHNA and CDR2 YSLEER.